Each of the 7 T cell receptor beta chains below was sequenced from the same sample in a study of regulatory and conventional T cells in RAG deficiency. Repertoires were generated with immunoSEQ multiplex PCR, while TCRdb's copy carries only in-frame clones and drops some. The sample has roughly 7,100 clones, under 95% seen once. Genomic DNA came from blood regulatory T cells gated CD4+ CD25-high CD127-low. These data are also associated with another study on regulatory T cells. That study adds: The primer mix had 52 TRBV and 13 TRBJ primers.

Sequencing used CD127- CD25+ CD4+ Tregs sorted from blood. The receptors were gathered from a human donor in good health.

The chain combines TRBV10-3 with TRBJ1-2; the D is unclear. The CDR3 consists of 13 residues. Per germline, CDR1 ENHRY and CDR2 SYGVKD. V was clipped by 4 bases and J by 2 bases, with 8 bases between them. CDR3 in amino acids: CAISARLNYGYTF. In nucleotides, the CDR3 is TGTGCCATCAGTGCCAGGTTAAACTATGGCTACACCTTC.

The V gene is TRBV11-3, the J gene TRBJ2-7; 9 bases match TRBD1. The CDR3 contains 15 residues. Per the germline V gene, CDR1 is SGHNT and CDR2 is YENEEA. The J segment lost 1 base and the V segment lost 5 bases, leaving 6 bases of the junction unmatched. CDR3 bases: TGTGCCAGCAGCGCAGGGACAGGGATTTCCTACGAGCAGTACTTC. This codes for CASSAGTGISYEQYF.

The V and J genes are TRBV7-9 and TRBJ1-4, with a tentative D call TRBD1 (5 bases). This CDR3 spans 14 amino acids. V lost 10 bases, J lost 0 bases, and 12 bases lay in between. From germline, CDR1 is SEHNR and CDR2 FQNEAQ (reference sequence). CDR3 region: CATTDTSTNEKLFF. CDR3 DNA: TGTGCCACGACAGACACCTCAACTAATGAAAAACTGTTTTTT.

V gene TRBV7-3 combines with J gene TRBJ2-2; D unclear. This CDR3 is 14 amino acids long. V was clipped by 0 bases and J by 4 bases, with 6 bases between them. Germline CDR1 reads SGHTA; CDR2 reads FQGTGA. The CDR3 region has the DNA TGTGCCAGCAGCTTAACTTGGGCCACCGGGGAGCTGTTTTTT. It yields the protein CASSLTWATGELFF.

This clone has just one count. V gene TRBV2 combines with J gene TRBJ2-5; TRBD1 might be the D (6 bases). The CDR3 has 14 amino acids. V was pared by 7 bases and J by 3 bases, with 15 bases between. Germline-derived CDR1 and CDR2 are SNHLY and FYNNEI. In DNA form, the CDR3 reads TGTGCCAGCACCCTACCGGACAGAAAAGAGACCCAGTACTTC. This sequence encodes CASTLPDRKETQYF.

The count of this clone is one. The V gene is TRBV7-8, the J gene TRBJ1-2; unclear D gene. V lost 5 bases and J 4 bases, leaving 11 bases between the germline ends. This CDR3 has 13 residues. CDR1 and CDR2 (germline): SGHVS, FQNEAQ. This CDR3 reads CASSLKQTYGYTF. The CDR3, as DNA: TGTGCCAGCAGCCTAAAACAGACCTATGGCTACACCTTC.

This clone was recorded only once. This chain uses TRBV11-3 with TRBJ2-3; D call uncertain. The germline V and J ends were trimmed by 3 bases and 3 bases, with 4 bases remaining between them. CDR3 size: 12 residues. Germline V lookup: CDR1 SGHNT, CDR2 YENEEA. The CDR3 reads CASSFSTDTQYF. The CDR3 nucleotides read TGTGCCAGCAGCTTTTCTACAGATACGCAGTATTTT.